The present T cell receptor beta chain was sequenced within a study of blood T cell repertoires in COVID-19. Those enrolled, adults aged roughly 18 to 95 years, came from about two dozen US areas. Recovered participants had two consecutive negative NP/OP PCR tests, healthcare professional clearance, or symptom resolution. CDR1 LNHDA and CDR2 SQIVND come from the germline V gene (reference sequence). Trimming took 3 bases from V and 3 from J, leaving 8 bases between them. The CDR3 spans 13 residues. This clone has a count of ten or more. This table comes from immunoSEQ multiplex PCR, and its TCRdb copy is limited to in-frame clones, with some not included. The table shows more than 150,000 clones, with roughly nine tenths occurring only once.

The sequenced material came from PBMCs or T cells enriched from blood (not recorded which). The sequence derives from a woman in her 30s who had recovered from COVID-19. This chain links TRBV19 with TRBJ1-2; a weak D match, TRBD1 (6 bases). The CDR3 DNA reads TGTGCCAGTAGTATTGACAGGTACTATGGCTACACCTTC. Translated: CASSIDRYYGYTF.